Below, 24 T cell receptor beta chains from the same sample are listed, as sequenced in a study of CD8 T cells in Susac syndrome. Random hexamers were used to reverse transcribe about 0.5 to 1 ug of RNA. TCRdb recomputed calls from the immunoSEQ multiplex PCR reads with MiXCR, one row per CDR3 protein. The data contain 160,000 or so distinct CDR3 sequences, approximately 95% of them seen just once; the ten biggest clones take up approximately 0.17%. Sequencing input: CD4+ T cells from PBMCs. The receptor source for this set is a human donor with Susac syndrome.

This chain uses TRBV20-1 with TRBJ2-3; weak D call: TRBD2 (7 bases). This CDR3 has 18 amino acids. V lost 6 bases to trimming and J lost 1 base, with 26 bases between them. Germline V gives CDR1 DFQATT, CDR2 SNEGSKA (reference sequence). CDR3 DNA sequence: TGCAGTGCAAGAACGTGGTGGTGGGCGGGGGCCCGCACAGATACGCAGTATTTT. Translated: CSARTWWWAGARTDTQYF.

The CDR3 bases are TGTGCCAGCTCACCAAGAAATGGCAGAAACAATGAGCAGTTCTTC. Residues: CASSPRNGRNNEQFF. The chain employs TRBV18 and TRBJ2-1, with no clear D. CDR1 is KGHSH and CDR2 is LQKENI in the germline V gene. Trimming removed 2 bases at V and 5 bases at J, with 13 bases between. This CDR3 has 15 amino acids.

This clonotype was found once. The chain recombines TRBV7-8 with TRBJ2-7, with a weak D call TRBD2 (6 bases). From germline, CDR1 is SGHVS and CDR2 FQNEAQ. This CDR3 is 14 amino acids long. V gave up 2 bases and J gave up 10 bases, with 18 bases separating them. In nucleotides, the CDR3 is TGTGCCAGCAGCTTAAACCGGGACTCCCAGAATCAGTACTTC. Translation gives CASSLNRDSQNQYF.

This chain links TRBV29-1 with TRBJ2-5; 8 bases fit TRBD1. Germline V CDR1 and CDR2: SQVTM, ANQGSEA. The CDR3 has 13 amino acids. Unmatched junction bases numbered 5, after V lost 4 bases and J lost 4 bases. This chain's CDR3 is CSVVGQGAETQYF. CDR3 coding DNA: TGCAGCGTTGTCGGGCAGGGGGCAGAGACCCAGTACTTC. Looking up the rest from reference TRBV29-1 and TRBJ2-5 gives the full variable domain: SAVISQKPSRDICQRGTSLTIQCQVDSQVTMMFWYRQQPGQSLTLIATANQGSEATYESGFVIDKFPISRPNLTFSTLTVSNMSPEDSSIYLCSVVGQGAETQYFGPGTRLLVL.

This clonotype has a single count. The chain uses TRBV29-1 and TRBJ2-1; D is undetermined. The germline CDR1 and CDR2 sequences are SQVTM and ANQGSEA. Trimming left V 4 bases short and J 7 bases short, with 20 bases between. CDR3 length equals 15 residues. The CDR3 nucleotides read TGCAGCGTTGGACCTCGGGTTTTCGTGAGGAATGAGCAGTTCTTC. This gives the protein CSVGPRVFVRNEQFF.

The chain carries TRBV29-1 and TRBJ2-1; 10 nucleotides match TRBD1. Germline V CDR1 and CDR2: SQVTM, ANQGSEA. This CDR3 comprises 14 residues. V gave up 8 bases and J gave up 4 bases; unmatched junction bases: 8. CDR3 region: CSLRSGQGYNEQFF. The CDR3 coding sequence is TGCAGCCTTAGATCGGGACAGGGGTACAATGAGCAGTTCTTC.

V usage is TRBV9 and J usage is TRBJ2-2; D possibly corresponds to TRBD1 (6 bases). This CDR3 contains 16 residues. V dropped 0 bases and J dropped 7 bases, with 16 bases sitting between them. From germline, CDR1 is SGDLS and CDR2 YYNGEE. The CDR3 bases are TGTGCCAGCAGCGTAGACCCCGGGACATCTGGCGGGGAGCTGTTTTTT. Translated: CASSVDPGTSGGELFF.

The V call is TRBV7-2, the J call TRBJ2-2; 8 positions agree with TRBD1. Unmatched junction bases numbered 8, after V lost 4 bases and J lost 1 base. CDR1 SGHTA and CDR2 FQGNSA come from the germline V gene. This CDR3 region has 17 residues. The CDR3 loop reads CASSSRRGQENTGELFF. Written as DNA, the CDR3 is TGTGCCAGCAGCTCGCGGAGGGGACAGGAGAACACCGGGGAGCTGTTTTTT.

The genes are TRBV10-3 and TRBJ2-3; D gene ambiguous. Trimming shortened V by 4 bases and J by 2 bases, and 1 base separated the two germline ends. There are 11 residues in the CDR3. The germline V gene has CDR1 ENHRY and CDR2 SYGVKD. This CDR3 is CAISATDTQYF. Here the CDR3 DNA reads TGTGCCATCAGTGCCACAGATACGCAGTATTTT.

This chain connects TRBV11-2 to TRBJ2-3; tentatively, D is TRBD2 (6 bases). There are 12 residues in the CDR3. Deletions cut 11 bases from V and 2 bases from J, with 11 bases between. Per germline, CDR1 SGHAT and CDR2 FQNNGV. In nucleotides, the CDR3 is TGTGCCGCGGGGAGGTACACAGATACGCAGTATTTT. It specifies CAAGRYTDTQYF.

J is TRBJ1-1 and V is TRBV29-1, with no clear D. The CDR3 contains 11 residues. The V and J ends lost 7 bases and 3 bases respectively, with 9 bases between them. Germline V lookup: CDR1 SQVTM, CDR2 ANQGSEA. The CDR3 here is CSGYMDTEAFF. CDR3 nucleotides: TGCAGCGGCTATATGGACACTGAAGCTTTCTTT. Full variable domain (missing parts from reference TRBV29-1 and TRBJ1-1): SAVISQKPSRDICQRGTSLTIQCQVDSQVTMMFWYRQQPGQSLTLIATANQGSEATYESGFVIDKFPISRPNLTFSTLTVSNMSPEDSSIYLCSGYMDTEAFFGQGTRLTVV.

V gene TRBV3-1 combines with J gene TRBJ2-2; D possibly uses TRBD1 or TRBD2 (5 bases each). This CDR3 spans 16 amino acids. The V gene lost 1 base and the J gene lost 5 bases, with 14 bases spanning the gap. CDR1 LGHDT and CDR2 YNNKEL come from the germline V gene (reference sequence). The CDR3 sequence: CASSQASPGRTGELFF. The CDR3 DNA reads TGTGCCAGCAGCCAAGCATCCCCGGGACGGACCGGGGAGCTGTTTTTT.

The chain joins TRBV3-1 to TRBJ2-5; TRBD1 might be the D (5 bases). CDR1 and CDR2 from the germline V gene are LGHDT and YNNKEL (reference sequence). The V and J ends lost 0 bases and 2 bases respectively, with 10 bases between them. The CDR3 is 15 amino acids. Here the CDR3 reads CASSQEAGWQETQYF. The CDR3 DNA is TGTGCCAGCAGCCAAGAAGCAGGGTGGCAAGAGACCCAGTACTTC.

The chain joins TRBV20-1 to TRBJ1-2; tentative D call: TRBD1 (6 bases). Trimming cost V 0 bases and J 2 bases, with 10 bases left between them. This CDR3 comprises 14 residues. Germline CDR1 and CDR2: DFQATT and SNEGSKA (reference sequence). The chain's CDR3 is CSARDRGSNYGYTF. CDR3 coding DNA: TGCAGTGCTAGAGACAGGGGATCAAACTATGGCTACACCTTC.

The chain carries TRBV15 and TRBJ2-1; 9 nucleotides line up with TRBD2. The CDR3 totals 16 residues. The ends lost 1 base at V and 7 bases at J; junction bases unmatched: 8. Germline CDR1 reads LNHNV; CDR2 reads YYDKDF (reference sequence). CDR3 amino acids: CATSRGKAGGLNEQFF. The CDR3 DNA sequence: TGTGCCACCAGCAGAGGAAAAGCGGGGGGTTTGAATGAGCAGTTCTTC.

This chain's CDR3 is CASSFSANYGYTF. Here the CDR3 DNA reads TGTGCCAGCAGCTTCTCAGCTAACTATGGCTACACCTTC. The chain joins TRBV7-3 to TRBJ1-2; D uncertain. The CDR3 loop spans 13 amino acids. V was pared by 3 bases and J by 0 bases, with 5 bases between. From germline, CDR1 is SGHTA and CDR2 FQGTGA.

The chain has TRBV20-1 and TRBJ1-2; 9 bases match TRBD1. CDR1 is DFQATT and CDR2 is SNEGSKA in the germline V gene (reference sequence). The CDR3 consists of 13 residues. V lost 6 bases and J lost 3; bases outside the gene matches: 5. CDR3: CSAPTGGDYGYTF. CDR3 nucleotide sequence: TGCAGTGCCCCGACAGGGGGAGACTATGGCTACACCTTC.

J is TRBJ1-2 and V is TRBV2; D uncertain. The CDR3 covers 14 residues. The germline gives CDR1 SNHLY, CDR2 FYNNEI. Between the trimmed V and J ends, which lost 3 bases and 0 bases, there was a span of 8 bases. CDR3 DNA sequence: TGTGCCAGCAGTGAGGGTCCAGCTAACTATGGCTACACCTTC. This translates into CASSEGPANYGYTF.

The gene calls are TRBV15 and TRBJ2-1, with a tentative D call TRBD2 (6 bases). The CDR3 sequence is 15 residues long. Germline values: CDR1 LNHNV, CDR2 YYDKDF (reference sequence). Trimming took off 5 bases at V and 1 base at J, with 12 bases between the two ends. The CDR3 coding sequence is TGTGCCACCAGCTCCCCGGAGGGTTCCTACAATGAGCAGTTCTTC. This gives the protein CATSSPEGSYNEQFF.

This sequence joins TRBV11-1 and TRBJ1-2; D possibly corresponds to TRBD1 (5 bases). This CDR3 spans 14 amino acids. Trimming took 6 bases from V and 0 from J, leaving 11 bases between them. Germline V CDR1 and CDR2: SGHAT, FQDESV (reference sequence). In DNA form, the CDR3 reads TGTGCCAGCAGTCAAGGACAATCTAACTATGGCTACACCTTC. Amino acids: CASSQGQSNYGYTF.

The CDR3 sequence is CASSPGKNQPQHF. Here the CDR3 DNA reads TGTGCCAGCTCACCAGGGAAGAATCAGCCCCAGCATTTT. The V gene is TRBV18, the J gene TRBJ1-5; D call uncertain. The germline CDR1 and CDR2 sequences are KGHSH and LQKENI. V lost 2 bases and J lost 4, with 6 bases in between. The CDR3 extends over 13 amino acids.

The V gene is TRBV7-2, the J gene TRBJ1-2; TRBD1 matches at 7 bases. With V trimmed by 5 bases and J by 4 bases, 7 bases remained unmatched. CDR1 SGHTA and CDR2 FQGNSA come from the germline V gene. This CDR3 region has 14 residues. DNA for the CDR3: TGTGCCAGCAGCACCCCGGGACAGTTCTATGGCTACACCTTC. Translated, it gives CASSTPGQFYGYTF.

This clonotype occurred once. V gene TRBV20-1 combines with J gene TRBJ1-2; D gene ambiguous. The V end was cut by 0 bases, the J end by 3 bases, with 11 bases between. CDR3 length equals 14 residues. From germline, CDR1 is DFQATT and CDR2 SNEGSKA (reference sequence). CDR3 coding DNA: TGCAGTGCTAGAGATCTCGCAGGTGACTATGGCTACACCTTC. Residues: CSARDLAGDYGYTF.

The V gene is TRBV9, the J gene TRBJ2-1; the match to TRBD2 covers 10 bases. V lost 1 base to trimming and J lost 10 bases; unmatched junction nucleotides: 8. Germline loops: CDR1 SGDLS, CDR2 YYNGEE. This CDR3 has 15 amino acids. The CDR3 DNA is TGTGCCAGCAGCGTAAGCGGGGGGGCTAGCTTAGAGCAGTTCTTC. Residues: CASSVSGGASLEQFF.